Presented here are 16 T cell receptor beta chains from one specimen sequenced in a study of T cells after yellow fever vaccination. TCRdb processed the 5' RACE reads anew with MiXCR; each CDR3 protein has one entry. Of some 29,000 distinct CDR3 sequences detected, over 4.5% appear once; the ten largest clones hold roughly 41%. Sample: CD8+ T cells sorted from PBMCs, taken 10 days after the yellow fever booster vaccination. The receptor source for this set is a man under 40 who received the YFV17D yellow fever vaccine.

This clonotype was observed at least ten times. CDR3 bases: TGTGCCAGCAGCCCCGCGACGCCCGAGCAGTACTTC. Amino acids: CASSPATPEQYF. The chain recombines TRBV7-9 with TRBJ2-7; no clear D. Germline-derived CDR1 and CDR2 are SEHNR and FQNEAQ (reference sequence). The CDR3 runs to 12 residues. Trimming removed 5 bases from V and 6 bases from J, with 11 bases in between.

This clonotype showed up many times. V gene TRBV20-1 combines with J gene TRBJ2-1; 14 bases fit TRBD2. V gave up 3 bases and J gave up 3 bases; unmatched junction bases: 7. Germline values: CDR1 DFQATT, CDR2 SNEGSKA (reference sequence). This CDR3 spans 17 amino acids. The CDR3 DNA sequence: TGCAGTGCTAGGGGACTAGCGGGAGAGGTCGGCTACAATGAGCAGTTCTTC. The encoded protein is CSARGLAGEVGYNEQFF.

This clonotype has at least ten counts. The gene calls are TRBV29-1 and TRBJ2-1, with unresolved D. The germline gives CDR1 SQVTM, CDR2 ANQGSEA. The CDR3 consists of 12 residues. The V end lost 1 base, the J end lost 7 bases, and 8 bases lay between the germline ends. This CDR3 reads CSVEGSWNEQFF. Written as DNA, the CDR3 is TGCAGCGTTGAAGGGTCTTGGAATGAGCAGTTCTTC.

In this sample, this clonotype turned up many times. V gene TRBV28 combines with J gene TRBJ2-7; perhaps TRBD2 as D (5 bases). V lost 6 bases and J lost 6, with 9 bases in between. Looked up from germline, CDR1 is MDHEN and CDR2 is SYDVKM. This CDR3 has 11 residues. CDR3 residues: CASSIGGEQYF. CDR3 DNA sequence: TGTGCCAGCAGCATCGGAGGCGAGCAGTACTTC.

This clonotype occurred many times. The CDR3: CASSLDGQGAYEQYF. As DNA, the CDR3 is TGTGCCAGCAGCCTTGACGGACAGGGGGCTTACGAGCAGTACTTC. This sequence joins TRBV5-6 and TRBJ2-7, with 11 bases that match TRBD1. The trim removed 4 bases at V and 4 bases at J, leaving 7 bases unmatched. There are 15 residues in the CDR3. Germline V CDR1 and CDR2: SGHDT, YYEEEE. The full variable domain, its missing parts supplied by reference TRBV5-6 and TRBJ2-7, is DAGVTQSPTHLIKTRGQQVTLRCSPKSGHDTVSWYQQALGQGPQFIFQYYEEEERQRGNFPDRFSGHQFPNYSSELNVNALLLGDSALYLCASSLDGQGAYEQYFGPGTRLTVT.

This clonotype was seen ten or more times. The rearrangement joins TRBV6-5 to TRBJ2-7; no clear D gene. Trimming took 8 bases from V and 5 from J, leaving 10 bases between them. CDR3 size: 11 residues. Germline assignment: CDR1 MNHEY and CDR2 SVGAGI. The CDR3 is CASGSMNEQYF. CDR3 bases: TGTGCCAGCGGGTCCATGAACGAGCAGTACTTC.

This clonotype was seen repeatedly, ten times or more. The chain recombines TRBV6-5 with TRBJ2-1, with TRBD1 as a possible D gene (7 bases). Germline lookup yields CDR1 MNHEY and CDR2 SVGAGI. The germline V and J ends were trimmed by 6 bases and 2 bases, with 14 bases remaining between them. This CDR3 region has 15 residues. The CDR3 loop is CASSLRGATYNEQFF. CDR3 nucleotides: TGTGCCAGCAGCCTCAGGGGGGCCACCTACAATGAGCAGTTCTTC.

V gene TRBV27 combines with J gene TRBJ1-1; D is unclear. The CDR3 covers 14 residues. The ends were cut back, 7 bases at V and 5 bases at J, with 17 bases in the middle. Germline V lookup: CDR1 MNHEY, CDR2 SMNVEV (reference sequence). CDR3 DNA sequence: TGTGCCAGCACAACCTTTGGGGTCGGAACTGAAGCTTTCTTT. Its translation is CASTTFGVGTEAFF.

To note about this clonotype: The junction shows a germline mismatch at one end, possibly a read error. The J gene is TRBJ2-1, the V gene TRBV12-3 or TRBV12-4, with TRBD2 matching over 16 bases. The CDR3 is made up of 19 amino acids. CDR3: CTSSLAQGLAGGLGWEQFF. The CDR3 bases are TGTACCAGCAGTTTAGCGCAGGGACTAGCGGGAGGGCTGGGCTGGGAGCAGTTCTTC.

This clonotype has at least ten counts. V is TRBV28 and J is TRBJ2-4; TRBD1 might be the D (6 bases). CDR3 length: 16 residues. Germline CDR1 MDHEN, CDR2 SYDVKM. V lost 3 bases to trimming and J lost 3 bases, with 15 bases between them. CDR3 in DNA: TGTGCCAGCAGTTTGACTACAGGGAGTAGCAAAAACATTCAGTACTTC. Amino acid sequence: CASSLTTGSSKNIQYF.

This clonotype was seen at least ten times. The chain has TRBV9 and TRBJ2-7; 7 positions agree with TRBD1. Looked up from germline, CDR1 is SGDLS and CDR2 is YYNGEE. The trim removed 3 bases at V and 3 bases at J, leaving 6 bases unmatched. This CDR3 has 14 residues. CDR3 sequence (DNA): TGTGCCAGCAGCGCCGGGGACAGAAGCTACGAGCAGTACTTC. Residues: CASSAGDRSYEQYF.

There are a few counts of this clonotype. This chain links TRBV7-6 with TRBJ2-3, with a possible D match to TRBD2 (6 bases). V lost 5 bases and J 2 bases, leaving 20 bases between the germline ends. Germline CDR1 reads SGHVS; CDR2 reads FNYEAQ. The CDR3 has 17 amino acids. The CDR3 loop is CASSPSLSGRVTDTQYF. The CDR3 coding sequence is TGTGCCAGCAGCCCCTCTCTTAGCGGAAGGGTCACAGATACGCAGTATTTT.

Only a few counts were recorded for this clonotype. V is TRBV7-6 and J is TRBJ2-3; possibly TRBD1 or TRBD2 for D (5 bases each). Germline V gene lookup returns CDR1 SGHVS and CDR2 FNYEAQ. This CDR3 comprises 17 residues. V dropped 0 bases and J dropped 2 bases, with 15 bases sitting between them. CDR3 nucleotide sequence: TGTGCCAGCAGCTTAGCGATGGGGGAATCCCTCACAGATACGCAGTATTTT. Residues: CASSLAMGESLTDTQYF.

There are many counts of this clonotype. This sequence joins TRBV29-1 and TRBJ2-1; 9 bases match TRBD1. The junction had 9 bases not matched to a gene; V was cut back by 8 bases and J by 7 bases. From germline, CDR1 is SQVTM and CDR2 ANQGSEA. The CDR3 has 13 amino acids. DNA of the CDR3: TGCAGCTCTTTGGGACAGGGAGGGAATGAGCAGTTCTTC. It yields the protein CSSLGQGGNEQFF.

This clonotype was recorded at least ten times. This chain joins TRBV12-3 or TRBV12-4 and TRBJ1-1; D possibly corresponds to TRBD1 (6 bases). CDR3 length: 14 residues. V was pared by 1 base and J by 4 bases, with 10 bases between. CDR3 amino acids: CASSLGQGSTEAFF. In DNA, the CDR3 is TGTGCCAGCAGTTTAGGGCAGGGGTCCACTGAAGCTTTCTTT.

This clonotype was observed at least ten times. The chain links TRBV28 to TRBJ2-6, with 12 bases identical to TRBD1. The CDR3 length is 17 residues. CDR1 MDHEN and CDR2 SYDVKM come from the germline V gene. The ends lost 6 bases at V and 2 bases at J; junction bases unmatched: 5. CDR3 DNA: TGTGCCAGCAGGGGGGGACAGGGGGCGGCTGGGGCCAACGTCCTGACTTTC. Amino acid sequence: CASRGGQGAAGANVLTF. Using reference TRBV28 and TRBJ2-6 for the parts outside the CDR3, the full variable domain is DVKVTQSSRYLVKRTGEKVFLECVQDMDHENMFWYRQDPGLGLRLIYFSYDVKMKEKGDIPEGYSVSREKKERFSLILESASTNQTSMYLCASRGGQGAAGANVLTFGAGSRLTVL.